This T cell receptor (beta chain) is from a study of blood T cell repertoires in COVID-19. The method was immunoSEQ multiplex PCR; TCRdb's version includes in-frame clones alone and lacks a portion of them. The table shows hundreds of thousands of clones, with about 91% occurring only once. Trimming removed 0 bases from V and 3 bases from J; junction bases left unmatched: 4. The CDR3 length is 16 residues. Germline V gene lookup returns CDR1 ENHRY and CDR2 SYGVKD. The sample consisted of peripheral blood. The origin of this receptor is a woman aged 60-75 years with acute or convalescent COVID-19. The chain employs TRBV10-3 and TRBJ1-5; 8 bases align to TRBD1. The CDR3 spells CAISESDRVPNQPQHF. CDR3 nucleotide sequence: TGTGCCATCAGTGAGTCGGACAGGGTCCCCAATCAGCCCCAGCATTTT.